This TCR beta chain appears in the sequencing data of a study of cytomegalovirus exposure and HLA in healthy donors. Findings of the study overall: TCR beta sequences reportedly predicted most subjects' HLA-A and HLA-B alleles accurately. It was confirmed in vitro that a few of the CMV-associated chains were specific for CMV antigens. Earlier analysis looked at TCR beta V segments, and most were productive about 87% or about 30% of the time.

Primers: 60 Vbeta forward and 13 Jbeta reverse. Original analysis: A later analysis counted around 74 million unique TCR beta chains, around 11 million shared. Clones were read by immunoSEQ multiplex PCR, and TCRdb kept only the in-frame ones, dropping some. The V and J calls and clone size are taken from that table; D and trimming were inferred from the DNA. In the table there are 150,000 to 180,000 clones, roughly 74% of which are singletons. This CDR3 contains 15 residues. Trimming left V 0 bases short and J 9 bases short, with 14 bases between. Germline V gene lookup returns CDR1 SGHNT and CDR2 YENEEA. About this clone: Its antigen is unidentified.

The clonotype comes from a man between 18 and 29 years old in good health and CMV-seronegative. The rearrangement links TRBV11-3 to TRBJ2-2; TRBD1 is a possible D gene (5 bases). Sequenced material: PBMCs. The DNA for the CDR3 is TGTGCCAGCAGCTTAGACGGGTCAGGGATACGGGAGCTGTTTTTT. Protein product: CASSLDGSGIRELFF.